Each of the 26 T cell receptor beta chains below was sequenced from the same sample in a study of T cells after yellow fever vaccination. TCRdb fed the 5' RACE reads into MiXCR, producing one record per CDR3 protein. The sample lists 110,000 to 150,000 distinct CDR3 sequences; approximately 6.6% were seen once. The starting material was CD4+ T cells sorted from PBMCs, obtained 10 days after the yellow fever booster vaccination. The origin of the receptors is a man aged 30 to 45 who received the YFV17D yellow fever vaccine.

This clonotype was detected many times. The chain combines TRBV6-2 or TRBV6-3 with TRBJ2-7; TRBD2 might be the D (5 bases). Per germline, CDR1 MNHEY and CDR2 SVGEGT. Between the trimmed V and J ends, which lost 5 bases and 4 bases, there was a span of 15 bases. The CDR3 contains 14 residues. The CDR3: CASSPDGVGYEQYF. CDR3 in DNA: TGTGCCAGCAGTCCCGACGGGGTTGGGTACGAGCAGTACTTC.

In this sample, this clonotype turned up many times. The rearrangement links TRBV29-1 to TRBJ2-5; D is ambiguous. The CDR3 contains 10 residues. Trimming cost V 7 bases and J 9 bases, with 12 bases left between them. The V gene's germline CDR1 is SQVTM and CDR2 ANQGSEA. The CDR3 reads CSGGGIAQYF. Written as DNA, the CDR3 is TGCAGCGGCGGTGGCATTGCCCAGTACTTC.

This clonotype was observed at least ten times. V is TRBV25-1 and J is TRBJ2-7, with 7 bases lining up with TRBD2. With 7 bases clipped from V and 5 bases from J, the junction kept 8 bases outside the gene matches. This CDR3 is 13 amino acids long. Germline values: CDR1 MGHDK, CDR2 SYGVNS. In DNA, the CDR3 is TGTGCCAGCACCGAGGGAGGGAGAGACGAGCAGTACTTC. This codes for CASTEGGRDEQYF.

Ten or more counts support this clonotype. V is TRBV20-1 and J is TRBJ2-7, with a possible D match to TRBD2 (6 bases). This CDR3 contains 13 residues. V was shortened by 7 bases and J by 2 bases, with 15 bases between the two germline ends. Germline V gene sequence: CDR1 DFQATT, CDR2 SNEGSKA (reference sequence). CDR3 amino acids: CSVAGLPAYEQYF. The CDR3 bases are TGCAGTGTCGCGGGACTGCCTGCCTACGAGCAGTACTTC.

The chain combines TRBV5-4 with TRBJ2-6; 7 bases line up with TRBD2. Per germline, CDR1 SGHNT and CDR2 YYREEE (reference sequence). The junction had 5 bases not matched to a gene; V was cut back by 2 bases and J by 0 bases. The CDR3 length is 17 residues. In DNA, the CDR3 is TGTGCCAGCAGCTTCCGGACTAGTAACTCTGGGGCCAACGTCCTGACTTTC. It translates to CASSFRTSNSGANVLTF. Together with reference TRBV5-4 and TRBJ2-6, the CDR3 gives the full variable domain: ETGVTQSPTHLIKTRGQQVTLRCSSQSGHNTVSWYQQALGQGPQFIFQYYREEENGRGNFPPRFSGLQFPNYSSELNVNALELDDSALYLCASSFRTSNSGANVLTFGAGSRLTVL.

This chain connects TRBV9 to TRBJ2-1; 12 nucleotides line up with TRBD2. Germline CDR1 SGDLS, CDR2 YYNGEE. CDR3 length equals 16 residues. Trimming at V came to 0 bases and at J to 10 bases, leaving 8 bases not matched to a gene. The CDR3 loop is CASSVGSGLAGGEQFF. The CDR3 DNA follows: TGTGCCAGCAGCGTAGGATCAGGGCTAGCGGGAGGGGAGCAGTTCTTC. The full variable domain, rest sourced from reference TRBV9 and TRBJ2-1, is DSGVTQTPKHLITATGQRVTLRCSPRSGDLSVYWYQQSLDQGLQFLIQYYNGEERAKGNILERFSAQQFPDLHSELNLSSLELGDSALYFCASSVGSGLAGGEQFFGPGTRLTVL.

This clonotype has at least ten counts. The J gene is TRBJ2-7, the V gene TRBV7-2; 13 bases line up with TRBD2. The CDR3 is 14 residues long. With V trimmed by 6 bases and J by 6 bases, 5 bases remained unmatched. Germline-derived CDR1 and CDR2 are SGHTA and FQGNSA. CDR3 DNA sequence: TGTGCCAGCAGTAGGACTAGCGGGAGCGGCGAGCAGTACTTC. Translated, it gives CASSRTSGSGEQYF.

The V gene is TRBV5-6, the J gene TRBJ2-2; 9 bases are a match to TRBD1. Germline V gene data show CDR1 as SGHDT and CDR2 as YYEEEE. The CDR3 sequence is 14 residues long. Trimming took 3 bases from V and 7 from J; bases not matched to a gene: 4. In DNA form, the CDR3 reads TGTGCCAGCAGCTGGACAGGGGAGGTCGGGGAGCTGTTTTTT. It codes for CASSWTGEVGELFF.

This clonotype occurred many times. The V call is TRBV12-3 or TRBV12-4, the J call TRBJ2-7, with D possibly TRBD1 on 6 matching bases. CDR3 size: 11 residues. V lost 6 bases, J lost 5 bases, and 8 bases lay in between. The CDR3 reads CASSPGDEQYF. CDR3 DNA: TGTGCCAGCAGCCCAGGGGACGAGCAGTACTTC.

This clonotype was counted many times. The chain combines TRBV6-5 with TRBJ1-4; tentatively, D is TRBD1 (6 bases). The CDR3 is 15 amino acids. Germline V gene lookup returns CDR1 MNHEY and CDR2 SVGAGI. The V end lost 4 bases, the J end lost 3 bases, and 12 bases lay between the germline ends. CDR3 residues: CASSSTGGPNEKLFF. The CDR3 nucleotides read TGTGCCAGCAGTTCGACAGGCGGGCCTAATGAAAAACTGTTTTTT.

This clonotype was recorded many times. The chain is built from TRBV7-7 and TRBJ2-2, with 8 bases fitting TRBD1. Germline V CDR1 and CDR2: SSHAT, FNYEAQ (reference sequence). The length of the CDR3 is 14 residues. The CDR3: CASPGRGLTGELFF. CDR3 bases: TGTGCTAGCCCCGGCAGGGGGCTAACCGGGGAGCTGTTTTTT.

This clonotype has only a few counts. In DNA form, the CDR3 reads TGCGCCAGCAGCCAAGGTATCGGGACTGGCACAGATACGCAGTATTTT. Translation: CASSQGIGTGTDTQYF. The V and J genes are TRBV4-3 and TRBJ2-3, with a weak D call TRBD2 (6 bases). The CDR3 loop spans 16 amino acids. V was clipped by 1 base and J by 1 base, with 12 bases between them. Germline V gives CDR1 LGHNA, CDR2 YSLEER.

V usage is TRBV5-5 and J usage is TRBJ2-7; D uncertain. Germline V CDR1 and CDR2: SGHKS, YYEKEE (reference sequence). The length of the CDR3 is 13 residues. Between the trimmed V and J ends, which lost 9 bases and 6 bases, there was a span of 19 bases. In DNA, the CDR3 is TGTGCCATGGGCTTCGGTCTACTCTGCGAGCAGTACTTC. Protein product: CAMGFGLLCEQYF.

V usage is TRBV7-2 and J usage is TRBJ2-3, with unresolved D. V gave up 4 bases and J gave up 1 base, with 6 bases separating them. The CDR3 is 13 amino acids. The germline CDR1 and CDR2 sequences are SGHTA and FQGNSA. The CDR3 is CASSSVGTDTQYF. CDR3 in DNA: TGTGCCAGCAGCTCTGTGGGCACAGATACGCAGTATTTT.

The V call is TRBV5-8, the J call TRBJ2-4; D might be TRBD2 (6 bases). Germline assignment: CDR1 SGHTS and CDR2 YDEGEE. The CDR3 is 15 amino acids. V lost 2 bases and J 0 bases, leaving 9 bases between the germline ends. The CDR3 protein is CASSLAAGAKNIQYF. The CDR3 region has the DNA TGTGCCAGCAGCTTAGCAGCGGGAGCCAAAAACATTCAGTACTTC.

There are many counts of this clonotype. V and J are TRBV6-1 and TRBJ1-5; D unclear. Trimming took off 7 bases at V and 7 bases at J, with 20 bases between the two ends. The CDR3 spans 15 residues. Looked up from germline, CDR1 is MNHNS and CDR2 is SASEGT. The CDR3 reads CASTYGQDGSQPQHF. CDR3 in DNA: TGTGCCAGCACCTACGGCCAGGATGGATCCCAGCCCCAGCATTTT.

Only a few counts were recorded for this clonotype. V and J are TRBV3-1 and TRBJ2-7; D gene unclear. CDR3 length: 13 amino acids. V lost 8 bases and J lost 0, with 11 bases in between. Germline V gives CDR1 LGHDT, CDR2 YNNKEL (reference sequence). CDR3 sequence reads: CASRHRRSYEQYF. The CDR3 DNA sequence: TGTGCCAGCCGGCACAGACGCTCCTACGAGCAGTACTTC.

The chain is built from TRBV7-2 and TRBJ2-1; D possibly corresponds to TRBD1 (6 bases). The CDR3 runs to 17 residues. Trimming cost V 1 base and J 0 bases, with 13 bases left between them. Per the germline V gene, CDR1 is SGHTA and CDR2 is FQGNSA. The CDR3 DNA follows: TGTGCCAGCAGCTTAGTGGCTTTGGGGGCCTCCTACAATGAGCAGTTCTTC. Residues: CASSLVALGASYNEQFF.

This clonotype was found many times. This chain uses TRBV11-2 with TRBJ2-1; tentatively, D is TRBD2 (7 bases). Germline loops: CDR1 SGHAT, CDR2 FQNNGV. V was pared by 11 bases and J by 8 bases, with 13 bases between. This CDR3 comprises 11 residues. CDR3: CASGRGDEQFF. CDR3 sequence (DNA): TGTGCCTCTGGGAGGGGGGATGAGCAGTTCTTC.

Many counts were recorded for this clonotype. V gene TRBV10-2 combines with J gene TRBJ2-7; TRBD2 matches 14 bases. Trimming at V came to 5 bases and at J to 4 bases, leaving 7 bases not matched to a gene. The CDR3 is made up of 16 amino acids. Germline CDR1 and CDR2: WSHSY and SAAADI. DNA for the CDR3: TGCGCCAGCAGTACCGGGACTAGCGGGAGACCGTACGAGCAGTACTTC. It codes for CASSTGTSGRPYEQYF.

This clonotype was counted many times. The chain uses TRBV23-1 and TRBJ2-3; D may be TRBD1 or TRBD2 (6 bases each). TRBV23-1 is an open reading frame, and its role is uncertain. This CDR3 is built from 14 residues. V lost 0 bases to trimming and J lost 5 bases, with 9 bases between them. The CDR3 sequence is CASSQSEGEDTQYF. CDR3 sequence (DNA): TGCGCCAGCAGTCAATCGGAGGGGGAAGATACGCAGTATTTT.

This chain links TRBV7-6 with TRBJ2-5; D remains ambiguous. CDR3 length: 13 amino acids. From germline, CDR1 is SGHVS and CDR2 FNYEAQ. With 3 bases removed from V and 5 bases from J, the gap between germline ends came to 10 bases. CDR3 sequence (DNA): TGTGCCAGCAGCTTGGGTCGCTGGGAGACCCAGTACTTC. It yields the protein CASSLGRWETQYF.

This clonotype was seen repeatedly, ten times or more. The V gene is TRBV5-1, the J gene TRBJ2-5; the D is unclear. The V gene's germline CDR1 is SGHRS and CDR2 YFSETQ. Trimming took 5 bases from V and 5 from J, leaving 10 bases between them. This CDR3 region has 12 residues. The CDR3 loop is CASSIEGETQYF. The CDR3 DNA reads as TGCGCCAGCAGTATAGAAGGGGAGACCCAGTACTTC.

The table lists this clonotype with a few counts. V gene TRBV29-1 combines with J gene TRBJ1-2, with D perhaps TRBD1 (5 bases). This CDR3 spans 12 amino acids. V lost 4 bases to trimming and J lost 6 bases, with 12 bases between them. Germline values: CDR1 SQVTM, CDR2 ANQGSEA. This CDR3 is CSVAQALHGYTF. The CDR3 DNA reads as TGCAGCGTTGCACAGGCCCTTCATGGCTACACCTTC.

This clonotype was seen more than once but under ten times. For the CDR3, the DNA is TGCGCCAGTCAACAGGGACTAGCGGGTCCCAATGAGCAGTTCTTC. It is translated as CASQQGLAGPNEQFF. The chain recombines TRBV5-1 with TRBJ2-1; 12 bases fit TRBD2. The CDR3 runs 15 residues. V shed 8 bases and J 6 bases; nucleotides not matched to a gene: 9. The germline CDR1 and CDR2 sequences are SGHRS and YFSETQ.

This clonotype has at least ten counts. The CDR3 protein is CSARVPGRQNEQFF. CDR3 nucleotides: TGCAGTGCTAGAGTCCCAGGGCGGCAAAATGAGCAGTTCTTC. The genes are TRBV20-1 and TRBJ2-1; tentative D call: TRBD1 (5 bases). The CDR3 is 14 residues long. Germline V gene lookup returns CDR1 DFQATT and CDR2 SNEGSKA (reference sequence). V gave up 1 base and J gave up 7 bases, with 14 bases separating them.